This T cell receptor beta chain was obtained from a study of cytomegalovirus exposure and HLA in healthy donors. On the study more broadly: Falling in the Caucasian-associated ancestry cluster were about 80% of around 370 genotyped donors.

With regard to this clone: Antigen unknown. The sample carries other DNA sequences with the same CDR3.

13 Jbeta primers and 60 Vbeta primers were used for the PCR. Only in-frame clones appear in the TCRdb table, and some are missing; sequencing was by immunoSEQ multiplex PCR. This table holds 70,000 or so clones, around 89% found once. Trimming cost V 3 bases and J 5 bases; bases outside gene matches: 11. The germline CDR1 and CDR2 sequences are KGHSH and LQKENI. This CDR3 has 16 residues. Study results and caveats: The only immune exposure information that was available was CMV serostatus. As a later analysis showed, a missense DCLRE1C variant was linked to trimming of TCR beta V- and J-genes. An analysis done earlier found most TCR beta V segments productive about 87% or about 30% of the time.

The chain is built from TRBV18 and TRBJ2-5, with 8 nucleotides matching TRBD2. This TCR was recovered from a woman aged 25 to 39 in good health and CMV-seropositive. Sequenced sample: PBMCs. For the CDR3, the DNA is TGTGCCAGCTCACCCCCCGGACTAGCCGGTCCGGAGACCCAGTACTTC. Translating gives CASSPPGLAGPETQYF.